Presented here are 30 T cell receptor beta chains from one specimen sequenced in a study of CD8+CD57+ T cells in acquired aplastic anemia. Patients selected for sequencing had displayed CD8+CD57+ cell expansion by flow cytometry. It was genomic DNA that served as the template for profiling TCR beta VDJ and CDR3. TCRdb re-analysed the reads in MiXCR, keeping a single row per CDR3 protein. The table records 310,000 or so distinct CDR3 sequences, 56% of them present only once. The sample taken for sequencing was sorted CD4+, CD8+, or CD8+CD57+ T cells (not recorded which) from PBMCs. Receptors were obtained from a human donor with aplastic anemia.

This sequence joins TRBV10-3 and TRBJ1-6; D might be TRBD1 (6 bases). The CDR3 is 14 residues long. Germline values: CDR1 ENHRY, CDR2 SYGVKD. Trimming took 8 bases from V and 7 from J, leaving 15 bases between them. Here the CDR3 DNA reads TGTGCCATCGGAGGGCAGGGGTACAATTCACCCCTCCACTTT. Protein: CAIGGQGYNSPLHF.

In this sample, this clonotype turned up a few times. The rearrangement joins TRBV20-1 to TRBJ1-2, with D possibly TRBD1 on 5 matching bases. The germline V and J ends were trimmed by 1 base and 8 bases, with 17 bases remaining between them. The germline CDR1 and CDR2 sequences are DFQATT and SNEGSKA (reference sequence). This CDR3 is built from 14 residues. The CDR3 is CSARAGRSFLGYTF. CDR3 sequence (DNA): TGCAGTGCTAGAGCGGGACGGAGCTTCTTGGGCTACACCTTC.

As regards this clonotype: The CDR3 ends on some other residue instead of the conserved phenylalanine or tryptophan, so this is likely a read error. The limits of the CDR3 on the DNA are not certain, so only TCRdb's listed CDR3 is given. The chain carries TRBV18 and TRBJ2-5; TRBD1 was called by the table and not checked on the DNA. The CDR3 extends over 8 residues, inclusive of both ends. Germline V CDR1 and CDR2: KGHSH, LQKENI. The CDR3 spells CASSGRDP.

This clonotype was counted a single time. This chain connects TRBV7-3 to TRBJ2-5; the match to TRBD2 covers 8 bases. This CDR3 contains 15 residues. Trimming took 1 base from V and 4 from J; bases not matched to a gene: 5. CDR1 and CDR2 from the germline V gene are SGHTA and FQGTGA. CDR3 nucleotide sequence: TGTGCCAGCAGCTTAAAAGGACTAGCAGGAGAGACCCAGTACTTC. Translated: CASSLKGLAGETQYF.

The V call is TRBV2, the J call TRBJ2-5, with 7 bases lining up with TRBD1. The V and J ends lost 11 bases and 2 bases, in that order; junction bases with no gene match: 8. The CDR3 extends over 13 amino acids. Germline CDR1 and CDR2: SNHLY and FYNNEI. CDR3 nucleotide sequence: TGTGCCTGCCAACAGGGGTGGCAAGAGACCCAGTACTTC. Residues: CACQQGWQETQYF.

This clonotype was counted a few times. The chain is built from TRBV7-8 and TRBJ2-7; 13 nucleotides agree with TRBD2. Germline-derived CDR1 and CDR2 are SGHVS and FQNEAQ. The CDR3 is 19 residues long. Trimming at V came to 0 bases and at J to 2 bases, leaving 10 bases not matched to a gene. For the CDR3, the DNA is TGTGCCAGCAGCTTAGCGCATAGGACTAGCGGGGGTACTCCCTACGAGCAGTACTTC. It encodes CASSLAHRTSGGTPYEQYF.

At least ten counts were recorded for this clonotype. This chain connects TRBV20-1 to TRBJ1-1; 7 bases line up with TRBD1. Per the germline V gene, CDR1 is DFQATT and CDR2 is SNEGSKA (reference sequence). CDR3 size: 17 residues. V trimming: 5 bases; J trimming: 0 bases; junction bases outside the gene matches: 15. The CDR3 DNA reads TGCAGTGCTCCACTGAAACCGGGACAGCCTATGAACACTGAAGCTTTCTTT. The encoded protein is CSAPLKPGQPMNTEAFF.

The rearrangement joins TRBV24-1 to TRBJ1-2; 8 positions match TRBD1. This CDR3 has 14 residues. V gave up 3 bases and J gave up 6 bases; unmatched junction bases: 5. Germline CDR1 is KGHDR and CDR2 is SFDVKD. The CDR3 is CATSDVDRVDGYTF. CDR3 nucleotides: TGTGCCACCAGTGATGTGGACAGGGTGGATGGCTACACCTTC.

The genes are TRBV15 and TRBJ2-1; maybe TRBD1 (5 bases). The CDR3 has 15 amino acids. Germline V gene sequence: CDR1 LNHNV, CDR2 YYDKDF (reference sequence). V was clipped by 3 bases and J by 4 bases, with 13 bases between them. The CDR3 sequence: CATSSYSQVYNEQFF. The CDR3, as DNA: TGTGCCACCAGCAGTTACTCACAGGTTTACAATGAGCAGTTCTTC.

The chain uses TRBV7-8 and TRBJ2-1; 16 nucleotides line up with TRBD2. The CDR3 spans 18 residues. J lost 7 bases, V lost 5 bases, and 11 bases had no gene match. The germline gives CDR1 SGHVS, CDR2 FQNEAQ. The CDR3 DNA sequence: TGTGCCAGCAGCCTTATGGGACTAGCGGGAGGGCCGAGGAATGAGCAGTTCTTC. It translates to CASSLMGLAGGPRNEQFF.

The chain combines TRBV24-1 with TRBJ2-5, with D unresolved. The CDR3 sequence is 13 residues long. Germline values: CDR1 KGHDR, CDR2 SFDVKD. V lost 5 bases and J 0 bases, leaving 6 bases between the germline ends. The CDR3 sequence: CATSAQNQETQYF. CDR3 sequence (DNA): TGTGCCACCAGTGCACAGAACCAAGAGACCCAGTACTTC.

V and J are TRBV7-9 and TRBJ2-7, with D possibly being TRBD1 or TRBD2 (5 bases each). CDR1 and CDR2 (germline): SEHNR, FQNEAQ (reference sequence). With 7 bases removed from V and 2 bases from J, the gap between germline ends came to 15 bases. This CDR3 has 14 residues. DNA of the CDR3: TGTGCCAGCACCCCACGGGACGGACCCTACGAGCAGTACTTC. It translates to CASTPRDGPYEQYF. The full variable domain, rest sourced from reference TRBV7-9 and TRBJ2-7, is DTGVSQNPRHKITKRGQNVTFRCDPISEHNRLYWYRQTLGQGPEFLTYFQNEAQLEKSRLLSDRFSAERPKGSFSTLEIQRTEQGDSAMYLCASTPRDGPYEQYFGPGTRLTVT.

The table lists this clonotype with a count of one. V usage is TRBV11-2 and J usage is TRBJ2-7; 13 positions agree with TRBD2. V shed 3 bases, J shed 1 base, and the junction held 3 bases outside the gene matches. Germline assignment: CDR1 SGHAT and CDR2 FQNNGV. CDR3 length: 16 amino acids. The CDR3 sequence: CASSFGLAGDSYEQYF. Written as DNA, the CDR3 is TGTGCCAGCAGCTTTGGACTAGCGGGAGATTCCTACGAGCAGTACTTC.

The chain is built from TRBV5-5 and TRBJ2-5, with 7 bases fitting TRBD2. Germline CDR1 is SGHKS and CDR2 is YYEKEE (reference sequence). The length of the CDR3 is 14 residues. Unmatched junction bases numbered 6, after V lost 0 bases and J lost 7 bases. CDR3 residues: CASSLAWGGGTQYF. The CDR3 bases are TGTGCCAGCAGCTTGGCTTGGGGGGGTGGGACCCAGTACTTC.

There are a few counts of this clonotype. The chain joins TRBV10-3 to TRBJ2-7, with D hard to call. This CDR3 is 11 amino acids long. Trimming removed 3 bases at V and 0 bases at J, with 0 bases between. From germline, CDR1 is ENHRY and CDR2 SYGVKD. CDR3 sequence reads: CAISDSYEQYF. For the CDR3, the DNA is TGTGCCATCAGTGACTCCTACGAGCAGTACTTC.

Ten or more counts support this clonotype. The J gene is TRBJ2-5, the V gene TRBV25-1; D not resolved. The V and J ends lost 8 bases and 3 bases respectively, with 25 bases between them. CDR1 is MGHDK, CDR2 SYGVNS, per germline. The CDR3 covers 17 residues. The CDR3 loop is CASLRLAGQLLKETQYF. DNA of the CDR3: TGTGCCAGCTTACGATTGGCAGGTCAGCTTCTAAAAGAGACCCAGTACTTC. Using reference TRBV25-1 and TRBJ2-5 for the parts outside the CDR3, the full variable domain is EADIYQTPRYLVIGTGKKITLECSQTMGHDKMYWYQQDPGMELHLIHYSYGVNSTEKGDLSSESTVSRIRTEHFPLTLESARPSHTSQYLCASLRLAGQLLKETQYFGPGTRLLVL.

The chain is built from TRBV7-9 and TRBJ1-1; D gene unclear. Germline CDR1 reads SEHNR; CDR2 reads FQNEAQ (reference sequence). The CDR3 loop spans 13 amino acids. Trimming took 1 base from V and 10 from J, leaving 13 bases between them. The CDR3 DNA follows: TGTGCCAGCAGCTTAGTTCAAGGAGCAGGAGCTTTCTTT. Protein: CASSLVQGAGAFF.

The chain employs TRBV9 and TRBJ1-2; 8 bases line up with TRBD1. This CDR3 is 15 amino acids long. The trim removed 5 bases at V and 4 bases at J, leaving 10 bases unmatched. Germline V gives CDR1 SGDLS, CDR2 YYNGEE. The CDR3 bases are TGTGCCAGCAGAGATGCTGGACAGGGTGGCTATGGCTACACCTTC. Translation: CASRDAGQGGYGYTF. The entire variable domain, with the rest obtained from reference TRBV9 and TRBJ1-2, is as follows: DSGVTQTPKHLITATGQRVTLRCSPRSGDLSVYWYQQSLDQGLQFLIQYYNGEERAKGNILERFSAQQFPDLHSELNLSSLELGDSALYFCASRDAGQGGYGYTFGSGTRLTVV.

A remark on this clonotype: A junction boundary mismatches the germline segment, possibly from a read error. The chain links TRBV25-1 to TRBJ1-6; D uncertain. Germline CDR1 reads MGHDK; CDR2 reads SYGVNS. This CDR3 has 14 residues. The CDR3 sequence is CASSEAGRGSPLHF. CDR3 in DNA: TGCGCCAGCAGTGAGGCGGGCCGTGGGTCACCCCTCCACTTT.

The genes are TRBV7-8 and TRBJ1-4, with 7 bases matching TRBD1. The germline V gene encodes CDR1 SGHVS and CDR2 FQNEAQ. V was clipped by 4 bases and J by 5 bases; unmatched bases: 10. The length of the CDR3 is 16 residues. CDR3: CASSSGTAKANEKLFF. The CDR3 DNA sequence: TGTGCCAGCAGCTCAGGGACAGCTAAGGCGAATGAAAAACTGTTTTTT.

CDR3 DNA: TGTGCCAGCAGCTTACGGGCAGGGGCGTCCTACGAGCAGTACTTC. Its protein is CASSLRAGASYEQYF. The chain links TRBV7-7 to TRBJ2-7, with a possible D match to TRBD1 (6 bases). The CDR3 covers 15 residues. Trimming left V 2 bases short and J 1 base short, with 12 bases between. Germline CDR1 and CDR2: SSHAT and FNYEAQ (reference sequence). Combining the CDR3 with reference TRBV7-7 and TRBJ2-7 gives the whole variable domain GAGVSQSPRYKVTKRGQDVTLRCDPISSHATLYWYQQALGQGPEFLTYFNYEAQPDKSGLPSDRFSAERPEGSISTLTIQRTEQRDSAMYRCASSLRAGASYEQYFGPGTRLTVT.

This clonotype was found a few times. The chain links TRBV3-1 to TRBJ1-4; 7 bases are a match to TRBD1. Germline-derived CDR1 and CDR2 are LGHDT and YNNKEL (reference sequence). The CDR3 covers 17 residues. V lost 5 bases and J lost 1; bases outside the gene matches: 10. As DNA, the CDR3 is TGTGCCAGCAGCGCCAGTGGGACAGTTCTAACTAATGAAAAACTGTTTTTT. Translation: CASSASGTVLTNEKLFF.

The rearrangement joins TRBV6-5 to TRBJ1-2; TRBD1 aligns across 9 bases. V was clipped by 5 bases and J by 2 bases; unmatched bases: 6. From germline, CDR1 is MNHEY and CDR2 SVGAGI. This CDR3 contains 15 residues. The CDR3 here is CASSTSGTGNYGYTF. The CDR3 nucleotides read TGTGCCAGCAGTACTTCCGGGACAGGGAACTATGGCTACACCTTC.

The chain employs TRBV6-5 and TRBJ1-1; the match to TRBD1 covers 7 bases. The CDR3 spans 13 residues. V trimming: 9 bases; J trimming: 0 bases; junction bases outside the gene matches: 4. Germline V gene lookup returns CDR1 MNHEY and CDR2 SVGAGI. The CDR3 bases are TGTGCCAGTACAGGGGAGTTGAACACTGAAGCTTTCTTT. This gives the protein CASTGELNTEAFF.

There are a few counts of this clonotype. The chain has TRBV6-4 and TRBJ2-3; TRBD2 might be the D (6 bases). Germline CDR1 is MRHNA and CDR2 is SNTAGT. This CDR3 spans 13 amino acids. The V end was cut by 4 bases, the J end by 1 base, with 6 bases between. Here the CDR3 DNA reads TGTGCCAGCAGTGCTAGCGGCACAGATACGCAGTATTTT. Translating gives CASSASGTDTQYF.

This CDR3 is CASSSEASGRGEQFF. In nucleotides, the CDR3 is TGTGCCAGCAGCTCCGAGGCTAGCGGGAGAGGGGAGCAGTTCTTC. The J gene is TRBJ2-1, the V gene TRBV27, with 10 bases identical to TRBD2. V lost 6 bases to trimming and J lost 10 bases; unmatched junction nucleotides: 12. The CDR3 covers 15 residues. CDR1 MNHEY and CDR2 SMNVEV come from the germline V gene (reference sequence).

This clonotype was recorded only once. The chain carries TRBV15 and TRBJ2-7; D may be TRBD2 (5 bases). Germline CDR1 reads LNHNV; CDR2 reads YYDKDF (reference sequence). There are 12 residues in the CDR3. V lost 0 bases to trimming and J lost 13 bases, with 13 bases between them. In nucleotides, the CDR3 is TGTGCCACCAGCAGAGATTTAGTTAGCGTTTACTTC. As protein: CATSRDLVSVYF.

This clonotype was observed at least ten times. The V and J genes are TRBV6-5 and TRBJ2-7; D may be TRBD2 (6 bases). V dropped 0 bases and J dropped 1 base, with 16 bases sitting between them. Germline CDR1 MNHEY, CDR2 SVGAGI. The CDR3 length is 17 residues. In nucleotides, the CDR3 is TGTGCCAGCAGTTACTCGACTGGGGCTAGCGAATCCTACGAGCAGTACTTC. As protein: CASSYSTGASESYEQYF.

This clonotype turned up a few times. The V and J genes are TRBV15 and TRBJ1-5, with 7 bases fitting TRBD1. The germline gives CDR1 LNHNV, CDR2 YYDKDF (reference sequence). V lost 5 bases and J lost 4; bases outside the gene matches: 5. This CDR3 comprises 14 residues. This CDR3 is CATSREGANQPQHF. The DNA for the CDR3 is TGTGCCACCAGCCGCGAGGGGGCGAATCAGCCCCAGCATTTT.

V and J are TRBV7-3 and TRBJ2-3; D perhaps matches TRBD1 (6 bases). V gave up 8 bases and J gave up 1 base, with 10 bases separating them. Germline assignment: CDR1 SGHTA and CDR2 FQGTGA. The CDR3 has 13 residues. The CDR3 sequence: CASEAGGTDTQYF. As DNA, the CDR3 is TGTGCCAGCGAGGCAGGGGGCACAGATACGCAGTATTTT.